The 19 T cell receptor beta chains in this list originate from one sample, sequenced in a study of T cells in Graves' hyperthyroidism and ophthalmopathy. TCR beta CDR3 regions were amplified from RNA. The HTBI primer set drove a first-round RT-PCR of the TCR CDR3. TCRdb itself ran the multiplex PCR reads through MiXCR, one entry per CDR3 protein. The sample lists hundreds of thousands of distinct CDR3 sequences, 16% occurring once. Sample: blood. Every receptor here comes from a woman in her forties with Graves' ophthalmopathy.

This clonotype showed up many times. The chain links TRBV20-1 to TRBJ2-1; 8 bases are a match to TRBD2. Unmatched junction bases numbered 16, after V lost 0 bases and J lost 0 bases. This CDR3 spans 20 amino acids. Germline V gives CDR1 DFQATT, CDR2 SNEGSKA (reference sequence). The CDR3 here is CSARDRKLLSGSRSYNEQFF. CDR3 in DNA: TGCAGTGCTAGAGATCGGAAACTGTTGAGCGGGAGTCGCTCCTACAATGAGCAGTTCTTC.

This clonotype showed up many times. The gene calls are TRBV2 and TRBJ1-2, with D hard to call. Germline V CDR1 and CDR2: SNHLY, FYNNEI. The CDR3 contains 13 residues. V dropped 3 bases and J dropped 3 bases, with 8 bases sitting between them. In DNA form, the CDR3 reads TGTGCCAGCAGTGAGAACAGCTACTATGGCTACACCTTC. It translates to CASSENSYYGYTF.

This clonotype was found a few times. The chain has TRBV2 and TRBJ1-4; no definite D call. Germline V gene sequence: CDR1 SNHLY, CDR2 FYNNEI. The CDR3 extends over 12 amino acids. Trimming pared 6 bases from V and 3 bases from J, leaving 5 bases between. The CDR3 is CASRRPNEKLFF. The CDR3 DNA is TGTGCCAGCAGAAGACCTAATGAAAAACTGTTTTTT.

At least ten counts were recorded for this clonotype. The rearrangement uses TRBV7-2 and TRBJ2-5, with TRBD2 matching 10 bases. Looked up from germline, CDR1 is SGHTA and CDR2 is FQGNSA. Unmatched junction bases numbered 16, after V lost 4 bases and J lost 5 bases. This CDR3 contains 18 residues. CDR3 nucleotide sequence: TGTGCCAGCAGCTCCAAGGAGCGGGGGGGCATACGGGGGGAGACCCAGTACTTC. Translation: CASSSKERGGIRGETQYF.

The rearrangement links TRBV20-1 to TRBJ2-2; 7 bases fit TRBD2. Germline-derived CDR1 and CDR2 are DFQATT and SNEGSKA (reference sequence). The CDR3 extends over 17 amino acids. V was pared by 2 bases and J by 8 bases, with 17 bases of the junction left unmatched. In DNA, the CDR3 is TGCAGTGCTAGAAGCTCGCGGGAGCCCGCCAGCCGGGGGGAGCTGTTTTTT. Amino acids: CSARSSREPASRGELFF.

The chain couples TRBV27 to TRBJ2-4, with D possibly being TRBD1 or TRBD2 (5 bases each). The J call is doubtful: the DNA matches TRBJ2-1 better. The length of the CDR3 is 12 residues. The germline V gene has CDR1 MNHEY and CDR2 SMNVEV (reference sequence). CDR3 bases: TGTGCCAGCAGTTTTCCTTGGGGGATTCAGTTCTTC. Translated, it gives CASSFPWGIQFF.

J is TRBJ2-1 and V is TRBV5-1; D might be TRBD1 or TRBD2, each matching 6 bases. Germline-derived CDR1 and CDR2 are SGHRS and YFSETQ. The ends were cut back, 3 bases at V and 7 bases at J, with 17 bases in the middle. The CDR3 covers 15 residues. Here the CDR3 DNA reads TGCGCCAGCAGCTGGATACAGGGAGGTGGGAATGAGCAGTTCTTC. Translating gives CASSWIQGGGNEQFF. The full variable domain, its missing parts supplied by reference TRBV5-1 and TRBJ2-1, is KAGVTQTPRYLIKTRGQQVTLSCSPISGHRSVSWYQQTPGQGLQFLFEYFSETQRNKGNFPGRFSGRQFSNSRSEMNVSTLELGDSALYLCASSWIQGGGNEQFFGPGTRLTVL.

This clonotype was counted ten times or more. The chain uses TRBV5-1 and TRBJ1-4; possible D gene TRBD1, 5 bases. Germline V gene data show CDR1 as SGHRS and CDR2 as YFSETQ. Trimming pared 4 bases from V and 6 bases from J, leaving 13 bases between. The CDR3 has 14 residues. For the CDR3, the DNA is TGCGCCAGCAGCCAGGGAGACGGTGATGAAAAACTGTTTTTT. As protein: CASSQGDGDEKLFF.

This clonotype was picked up a small number of times. J is TRBJ2-5 and V is TRBV13; 9 nucleotides align to TRBD1. J lost 5 bases, V lost 4 bases, and 5 bases had no gene match. CDR3 length equals 14 residues. The germline gives CDR1 PRHDT, CDR2 FYEKMQ (reference sequence). In nucleotides, the CDR3 is TGTGCCAGCAGCTCCGGACAGGGGATGGAGACCCAGTACTTC. Its protein is CASSSGQGMETQYF.

This clonotype was recorded many times. The chain uses TRBV2 and TRBJ1-1; 8 nucleotides agree with TRBD1. Germline CDR1 and CDR2: SNHLY and FYNNEI. The CDR3 consists of 15 residues. V gave up 6 bases and J gave up 1 base; unmatched junction bases: 7. The DNA for the CDR3 is TGTGCCAGCAGGGCGAAGGGGACAGGGAACACTGAAGCTTTCTTT. This codes for CASRAKGTGNTEAFF.

This clonotype was recorded a few times. This chain links TRBV25-1 with TRBJ2-2, with D possibly being TRBD1 or TRBD2 (5 bases each). Germline CDR1 and CDR2: MGHDK and SYGVNS. The CDR3 is 17 residues long. Trimming removed 5 bases at V and 1 base at J, with 17 bases between. DNA of the CDR3: TGTGCCAGCAGTAAAAATTGGGGGACCGTGAACACCGGGGAGCTGTTTTTT. Its protein is CASSKNWGTVNTGELFF.

The J gene is TRBJ1-4, the V gene TRBV6-1; 10 nucleotides line up with TRBD1. The CDR3 has 16 amino acids. Germline trimming cut 3 bases from V and 0 bases from J; bases unmatched to any gene: 1. Germline lookup yields CDR1 MNHNS and CDR2 SASEGT. CDR3 bases: TGTGCCAGCAGTGAGGGACAGGGGTCAACTAATGAAAAACTGTTTTTT. It is translated as CASSEGQGSTNEKLFF.

This clonotype was observed many times. This chain joins TRBV20-1 and TRBJ2-1; D is possibly TRBD1 (5 bases). The V end lost 6 bases, the J end lost 5 bases, and 11 bases lay between the germline ends. CDR1 DFQATT and CDR2 SNEGSKA come from the germline V gene (reference sequence). The CDR3 loop spans 12 amino acids. CDR3 residues: CSATPGNNEQFF. In DNA form, the CDR3 reads TGCAGTGCGACCCCAGGGAACAATGAGCAGTTCTTC.

On this clonotype: With a much larger clone just one base away, this may be a read error. V and J are TRBV10-3 and TRBJ2-7; 9 nucleotides line up with TRBD1. V gave up 10 bases and J gave up 3 bases; unmatched junction bases: 13. CDR3 length: 15 residues. CDR1 ENHRY and CDR2 SYGVKD come from the germline V gene. For the CDR3, the DNA is TGTGCCACCTCACCCGGGAAGACAGGGGGCTACGAGCAGTACTTC. It encodes CATSPGKTGGYEQYF.

In its sample, this clonotype was seen many times. V gene TRBV11-2 combines with J gene TRBJ2-7; 12 bases fit TRBD2. With 0 bases clipped from V and 5 bases from J, the junction kept 14 bases outside the gene matches. Germline V gene data show CDR1 as SGHAT and CDR2 as FQNNGV. The CDR3 covers 19 residues. The CDR3 spells CASSLENPRLAGAVHEQYF. The DNA for the CDR3 is TGTGCCAGCAGCTTAGAAAATCCGAGACTAGCGGGAGCCGTCCACGAGCAGTACTTC. Full variable domain (remainder filled in from reference TRBV11-2 and TRBJ2-7): EAGVAQSPRYKIIEKRQSVAFWCNPISGHATLYWYQQILGQGPKLLIQFQNNGVVDDSQLPKDRFSAERLKGVDSTLKIQPAKLEDSAVYLCASSLENPRLAGAVHEQYFGPGTRLTVT.

On this clonotype itself: This could be a read error, since a much larger clone is one nucleotide away. V gene TRBV29-1 combines with J gene TRBJ2-6; possibly TRBD1 for D (5 bases). CDR1 is SQVTM, CDR2 ANQGSEA, per germline. The CDR3 sequence is 16 residues long. The CDR3 coding sequence is TGCAGCGTTGAGGACGCCGATAGCTCTGGGGCCAACGTCCCGACTTTC. Translating gives CSVEDADSSGANVPTF.

For this clonotype: This may be a read error: a much more frequent sequence differs by one nucleotide. The chain combines TRBV2 with TRBJ2-1; D tentatively fits TRBD1 or TRBD2 (5 bases each). Trimming cost V 7 bases and J 6 bases, with 22 bases left between them. Looked up from germline, CDR1 is SNHLY and CDR2 is FYNNEI. The CDR3 sequence is 16 residues long. CDR3 bases: TGTGCCAGCACGTCCTTCCGGGACCCCCAGGGCAATGAGCAGTTCTTC. Residues: CASTSFRDPQGNEQFF.

This clonotype was counted only a few times. One end of the junction varies from germline; a read error may be responsible. The chain carries TRBV27 and TRBJ1-2; a weak D match, TRBD1 (5 bases). CDR3 size: 14 residues. Germline V lookup: CDR1 MNHEY, CDR2 SMNVEV (reference sequence). CDR3 residues: CAGSHTTEGYGYTF. Written as DNA, the CDR3 is TGTGCCGGCAGCCATACGACAGAAGGCTATGGCTACACCTTC.

This clonotype was picked up many times. The chain has TRBV7-9 and TRBJ2-1; D is undetermined. The CDR3 has 14 residues. V dropped 5 bases and J dropped 4 bases, with 12 bases sitting between them. Germline V CDR1 and CDR2: SEHNR, FQNEAQ (reference sequence). The CDR3: CASSDSRRYNEQFF. CDR3 DNA: TGTGCCAGCAGCGATAGTCGGCGGTACAATGAGCAGTTCTTC.